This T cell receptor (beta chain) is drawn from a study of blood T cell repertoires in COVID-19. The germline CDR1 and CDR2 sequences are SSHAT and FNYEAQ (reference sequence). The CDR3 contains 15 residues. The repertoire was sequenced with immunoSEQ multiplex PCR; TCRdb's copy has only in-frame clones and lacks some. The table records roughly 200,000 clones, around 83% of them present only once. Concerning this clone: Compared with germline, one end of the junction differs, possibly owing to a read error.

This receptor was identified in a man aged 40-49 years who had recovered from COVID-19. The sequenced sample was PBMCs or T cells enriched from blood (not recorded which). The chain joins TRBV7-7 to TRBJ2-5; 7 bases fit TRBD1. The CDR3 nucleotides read TGTGCTAGCAGCTTAGCTCCGGGACAGAAAGAGACCCAGTACTTC. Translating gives CASSLAPGQKETQYF.